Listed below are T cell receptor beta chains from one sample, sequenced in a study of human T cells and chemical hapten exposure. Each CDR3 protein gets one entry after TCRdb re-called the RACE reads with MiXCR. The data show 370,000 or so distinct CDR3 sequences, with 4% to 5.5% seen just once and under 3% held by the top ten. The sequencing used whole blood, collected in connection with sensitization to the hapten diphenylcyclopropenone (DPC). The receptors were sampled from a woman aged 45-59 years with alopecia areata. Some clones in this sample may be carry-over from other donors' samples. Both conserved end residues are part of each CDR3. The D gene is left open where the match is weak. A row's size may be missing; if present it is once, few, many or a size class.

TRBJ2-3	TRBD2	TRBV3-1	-	TGTGCCAGCAGCCAGTCTAGCGGGGGTTCCCCAGATACGCAGTATTTT	CASSQSSGGSPDTQYF
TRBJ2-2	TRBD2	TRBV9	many	TGTGCCAGCAGCGTCCCTCTAGCGGGAGGCGACACCGGGGAGCTGTTTTTT	CASSVPLAGGDTGELFF
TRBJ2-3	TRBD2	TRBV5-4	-	TGTGCCAGCAGCCACGGGACTAGCGGGAGTTCAACAGATACGCAGTATTTT	CASSHGTSGSSTDTQYF
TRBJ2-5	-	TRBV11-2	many	TGTGCCAGCAGCTTAGATCTCGATTTGGCCCTGCTCCAAGAGACCCAGTACTTC	CASSLDLDLALLQETQYF
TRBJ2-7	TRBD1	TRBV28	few	TGTGCCAGCAGTCACAGACAGGGGTTGTACGAGCAGTACTTC	CASSHRQGLYEQYF
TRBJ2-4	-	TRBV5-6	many	TGTGCCAGCAGCTACGCAGGAGCCAAAAACATTCAGTACTTC	CASSYAGAKNIQYF
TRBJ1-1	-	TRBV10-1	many	TGCGCCAGCAGTGAGTCGACTCTAACTGAAGCTTTCTTT	CASSESTLTEAFF
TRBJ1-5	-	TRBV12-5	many	TGTGCTAGTGCCCATGACGGGGGTAGGCAGCCCCAGCATTTT	CASAHDGGRQPQHF
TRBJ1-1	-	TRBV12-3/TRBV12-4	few	TGTGCCAGCAGCCCATTTCGGGGAAGGGGGAGCACTGAAGCTTTCTTT	CASSPFRGRGSTEAFF
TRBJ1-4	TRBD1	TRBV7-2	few	TGTGCCAGCAGCTTAGAGGGACAGGGGCTGGAAAAACTGTTTTTT	CASSLEGQGLEKLFF
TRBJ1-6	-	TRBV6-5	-	TGTGCCAGTCACCCCAGCGTCTATAATTCACCCCTCCACTTT	CASHPSVYNSPLHF
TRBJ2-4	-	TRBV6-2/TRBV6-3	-	TGTGCCAGCAGCCCGAACTTTGGACTAGCCAAAAACATTCAGTACTTC	CASSPNFGLAKNIQYF
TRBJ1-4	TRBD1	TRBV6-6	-	TGTGCCAGCAGTGGCCAGACAGGGAGGGATGAAAAACTGTTTTTT	CASSGQTGRDEKLFF
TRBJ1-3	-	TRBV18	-	TGTGCCAGCTCATCGGACAGACAGTCTGGAAACACCATATATTTT	CASSSDRQSGNTIYF
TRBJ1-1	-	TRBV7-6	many	TGTGCCAGCAGCTTCACGGGTACCGACACTGAAGCTTTCTTT	CASSFTGTDTEAFF
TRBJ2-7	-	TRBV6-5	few	TGTGCCAGCAGTTACAATGGGGGCCTGGGCCGCGAGCAGTACTTC	CASSYNGGLGREQYF
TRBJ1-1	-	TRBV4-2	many	TGTGCCAGCAGCCAAGATAGCCCCGGGCGGGGCACTGAAGCTTTCTTT	CASSQDSPGRGTEAFF
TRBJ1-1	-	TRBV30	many	TGTGCCTGGAGTGTAGGGGAAACTGAAGCTTTCTTT	CAWSVGETEAFF
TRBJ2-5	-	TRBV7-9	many	TGTGCCGGCTTGGGCCGAGCAGGCCAAGAGACCCAGTACTTC	CAGLGRAGQETQYF
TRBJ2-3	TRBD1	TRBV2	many	TGTGCCAGCAGTCCTAGGACAGGGAGCACAGATACGCAGTATTTT	CASSPRTGSTDTQYF
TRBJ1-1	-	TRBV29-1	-	TGCAGCGTTGGGGAGGGGAACACTGAAGCTTTCTTT	CSVGEGNTEAFF
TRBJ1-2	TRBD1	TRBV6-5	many	TGTGCCAGCAGTTACGCATTGGGACAGAACTATGGCTACACCTTC	CASSYALGQNYGYTF
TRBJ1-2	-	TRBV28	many	TGTGCCAGCAGTTTTTCCTATAACTATGGCTACACCTTC	CASSFSYNYGYTF
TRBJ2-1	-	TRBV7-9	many	TGTGCCAGCAGCTTCTCCGGGAGTGTCAGTGAGCAGTTCTTC	CASSFSGSVSEQFF
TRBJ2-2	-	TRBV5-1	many	TGCGCCAGCAGCTTAAGTCTTTTAGAAGGCACCGGGGAGCTGTTTTTT	CASSLSLLEGTGELFF
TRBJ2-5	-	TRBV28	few	TGTGCCAGCAGGCGGGATCATACAGAGACCCAGTACTTC	CASRRDHTETQYF
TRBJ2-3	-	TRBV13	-	TGTGCCAGCAGGCTAGCAGGAAGGGATACGCAGTATTTT	CASRLAGRDTQYF
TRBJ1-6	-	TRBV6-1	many	TGTGCCAGCAGTGAAGTACGGGATTCACCCCTCCACTTT	CASSEVRDSPLHF
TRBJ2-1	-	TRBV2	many	TGTGCCAGCATTGCGGACGGGAATGAGCAGTTCTTC	CASIADGNEQFF
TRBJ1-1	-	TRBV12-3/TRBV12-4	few	TGTGCCAGCAGACAGGGCGGAACACCTGAAGCTTTCTTT	CASRQGGTPEAFF
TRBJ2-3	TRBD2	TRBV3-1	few	TGTGCCAGCAGCCAGACTAGCGGGGGGGCCGGGGCAGATACGCAGTATTTT	CASSQTSGGAGADTQYF
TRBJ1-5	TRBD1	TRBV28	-	TGTGCCAGCAGTTCCCCCCGGGACAGCGGGCAGCCCCAGCATTTT	CASSSPRDSGQPQHF
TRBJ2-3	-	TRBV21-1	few	TGTGCCAGCAGCAAAGAGGGCGGGGGGCCATCCACAGATACGCAGTATTTT	CASSKEGGGPSTDTQYF
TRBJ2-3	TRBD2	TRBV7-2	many	TGTGCCAGCAGCCCGACTAGCGGGAGGTTGGATACGCAGTATTTT	CASSPTSGRLDTQYF
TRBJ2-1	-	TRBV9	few	TGTGCCAGCAATATTGGGGACAATGAGCAGTTCTTC	CASNIGDNEQFF
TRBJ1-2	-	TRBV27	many	TGTGCCAGCAGTTTATCAGGGGGCTATGGCTACACCTTC	CASSLSGGYGYTF